A single sample is the source of the 24 T cell receptor beta chains below, sequenced in a study of identical twins. Each CDR3 protein gets one entry after TCRdb re-called the 5' RACE reads with MiXCR. Of some 730,000 distinct CDR3 sequences listed, 15% to 20% are singletons. These data are also associated with another study on T cells expressing NK-cell markers.

The sequenced sample consisted of PBMCs. These receptors all stem from a woman younger than 30 in good health.

This chain connects TRBV6-5 to TRBJ2-7; 7 bases map to TRBD1. The CDR3 loop spans 17 amino acids. Germline V lookup: CDR1 MNHEY, CDR2 SVGAGI. With 0 bases clipped from V and 2 bases from J, the junction kept 10 bases outside the gene matches. As DNA, the CDR3 is TGTGCCAGCAGTTACTCGACCCCTCGACAGGGTCCCTACGAGCAGTACTTC. Residues: CASSYSTPRQGPYEQYF.

This clonotype was found a few times. This CDR3 is CASSLPPPTVHEQYF. Written as DNA, the CDR3 is TGTGCCAGCAGCTTGCCCCCCCCGACCGTCCACGAGCAGTACTTC. V and J are TRBV5-5 and TRBJ2-7, with D unresolved. The V end was cut by 1 base, the J end by 5 bases, with 16 bases between. The CDR3 is 15 amino acids. The germline V gene has CDR1 SGHKS and CDR2 YYEKEE (reference sequence). Full variable domain (rest looked up from reference TRBV5-5 and TRBJ2-7): DAGVTQSPTHLIKTRGQQVTLRCSPISGHKSVSWYQQVLGQGPQFIFQYYEKEERGRGNFPDRFSARQFPNYSSELNVNALLLGDSALYLCASSLPPPTVHEQYFGPGTRLTVT.

In the case of this clonotype: Germline and junction disagree at one end, which may indicate a read error. The J gene is TRBJ2-1, the V gene TRBV27; no reliable D call. CDR1 and CDR2 (germline): MNHEY, SMNVEV (reference sequence). This CDR3 spans 13 amino acids. As DNA, the CDR3 is TGTTCCAGCAGTTTATCGTGGCTCAATGAGCAGTTCTTC. Translated: CSSSLSWLNEQFF.

This clonotype was observed a few times. The V and J genes are TRBV6-2 or TRBV6-3 and TRBJ2-1, with D possibly TRBD1 on 6 matching bases. The CDR3 consists of 16 residues. Germline lookup yields CDR1 MNHEY and CDR2 SVGEGT. V was cut by 6 bases and J by 6 bases, with 21 bases left in between. The CDR3 loop reads CASRSQGSERGNEQFF. The CDR3 DNA sequence: TGTGCCAGCAGATCACAGGGTTCGGAAAGAGGCAATGAGCAGTTCTTC.

There are many counts of this clonotype. The chain employs TRBV5-1 and TRBJ2-7; D is tentatively TRBD1 or TRBD2 (6 bases each). The V gene's germline CDR1 is SGHRS and CDR2 YFSETQ. V was shortened by 0 bases and J by 3 bases, with 13 bases between the two germline ends. The CDR3 contains 15 residues. CDR3 in DNA: TGCGCCAGCAGCTTGGTAAGGGGGGCCAGCTACGAGCAGTACTTC. This encodes CASSLVRGASYEQYF.

This clonotype showed up just a few times. The chain links TRBV29-1 to TRBJ2-1; 12 bases agree with TRBD1. Germline lookup yields CDR1 SQVTM and CDR2 ANQGSEA. This CDR3 region has 12 residues. V trimming: 6 bases; J trimming: 10 bases; junction bases outside the gene matches: 4. DNA for the CDR3: TGCAGCGTCGGGACAGGGGGCGGAGAGCAGTTCTTC. Its translation: CSVGTGGGEQFF.

The V call is TRBV12-3 or TRBV12-4, the J call TRBJ2-2, with 8 bases aligning to TRBD1. The CDR3 covers 15 residues. V was clipped by 6 bases and J by 7 bases; unmatched bases: 10. The CDR3 DNA reads TGTGCCAGCAGCCTCGACAGGGGCGGTGGCGGGGAGCTGTTTTTT. Its protein is CASSLDRGGGGELFF.

The chain combines TRBV10-2 with TRBJ2-4; D possibly matches TRBD1 or TRBD2 (5 bases each). From germline, CDR1 is WSHSY and CDR2 SAAADI. V was trimmed by 2 bases and J by 7 bases, leaving 18 bases between them. The CDR3 sequence is 16 residues long. CDR3 sequence reads: CASSELGAPLANIQYF. CDR3 DNA sequence: TGCGCCAGCAGTGAGCTAGGGGCACCCTTAGCGAACATTCAGTACTTC.

The V gene is TRBV6-9, the J gene TRBJ2-3; D gene ambiguous. The CDR3 is 13 residues long. CDR1 and CDR2 (germline): MNHGY, SVAAGI. V was shortened by 3 bases and J by 6 bases, with 10 bases between the two germline ends. The CDR3 DNA sequence: TGTGCCAGCAGTTACAAATCTACGGATACGCAGTATTTT. Translation gives CASSYKSTDTQYF.

The chain employs TRBV12-3 or TRBV12-4 and TRBJ2-7, with 7 nucleotides matching TRBD1. The V and J ends lost 5 bases and 6 bases, in that order; junction bases with no gene match: 10. CDR3 length: 14 amino acids. This CDR3 reads CASSPGQKYSEQYF. The CDR3 DNA sequence: TGTGCCAGCAGTCCGGGACAGAAATACTCCGAGCAGTACTTC.

The chain couples TRBV12-3 or TRBV12-4 to TRBJ2-7; 9 bases map to TRBD1. This CDR3 contains 13 residues. Germline trimming cut 4 bases from V and 3 bases from J; bases unmatched to any gene: 1. As DNA, the CDR3 is TGTGCCAGCAGTTGGGACAGGGTCTACGAGCAGTACTTC. This sequence encodes CASSWDRVYEQYF.

This clonotype was picked up a small number of times. This CDR3 is CASNEWQYTEAFF. The CDR3, as DNA: TGTGCCAGCAACGAATGGCAGTACACTGAAGCTTTCTTT. This rearrangement joins TRBV6-1 to TRBJ1-1; D is unresolved. This CDR3 is built from 13 residues. Trimming took off 7 bases at V and 3 bases at J, with 12 bases between the two ends. Germline CDR1 MNHNS, CDR2 SASEGT.

This chain uses TRBV20-1 with TRBJ1-1, with D perhaps TRBD1 (6 bases). The CDR3 covers 14 residues. From germline, CDR1 is DFQATT and CDR2 SNEGSKA (reference sequence). V was clipped by 6 bases and J by 2 bases, with 16 bases between them. In DNA, the CDR3 is TGCAGTGCCCTGATGGGGGGGCCTAACACTGAAGCTTTCTTT. This sequence encodes CSALMGGPNTEAFF.

The V and J genes are TRBV10-3 and TRBJ2-3; D not certain. Trimming took 6 bases from V and 4 from J, leaving 14 bases between them. The CDR3 extends over 14 amino acids. Germline V gene lookup returns CDR1 ENHRY and CDR2 SYGVKD. DNA of the CDR3: TGTGCCATCAGCGACCCAGCTGGAGCAGATACGCAGTATTTT. Encoded protein: CAISDPAGADTQYF.

The chain has TRBV20-1 and TRBJ2-1; a possible D gene is TRBD2 (6 bases). Trimming left V 3 bases short and J 3 bases short, with 15 bases between. The CDR3 runs to 15 residues. Germline CDR1 is DFQATT and CDR2 is SNEGSKA (reference sequence). The CDR3: CSARPGLSNYNEQFF. The CDR3 DNA reads as TGCAGTGCTAGGCCGGGACTCTCCAACTACAATGAGCAGTTCTTC.

This clonotype was seen only a few times. V usage is TRBV5-1 and J usage is TRBJ2-7, with D perhaps being TRBD1 or TRBD2 (6 bases each). The CDR3 spans 13 residues. Trimming took 4 bases from V and 2 from J, leaving 10 bases between them. Looked up from germline, CDR1 is SGHRS and CDR2 is YFSETQ. The CDR3 DNA follows: TGCGCCAGCAGCGGAGGGACAACCTACGAGCAGTACTTC. Translation: CASSGGTTYEQYF.

This chain connects TRBV2 to TRBJ2-1; 10 bases fit TRBD1. In germline, CDR1 is SNHLY, CDR2 FYNNEI. Germline trimming cut 3 bases from V and 5 bases from J; bases unmatched to any gene: 4. The CDR3 has 15 residues. CDR3 amino acids: CASSEWDRGNNEQFF. The CDR3 DNA reads as TGTGCCAGCAGTGAGTGGGACAGGGGCAACAATGAGCAGTTCTTC.

This clonotype turned up a few times. J is TRBJ1-3 and V is TRBV5-1, with 9 bases matching TRBD1. CDR3 size: 16 residues. Germline trimming cut 4 bases from V and 4 bases from J; bases unmatched to any gene: 9. The germline CDR1 and CDR2 sequences are SGHRS and YFSETQ. DNA of the CDR3: TGCGCCAGCAGCCTCGATGGGACAGGGACAGGAAACACCATATATTTT. Its translation is CASSLDGTGTGNTIYF. The variable domain in full, with the rest retrieved from reference TRBV5-1 and TRBJ1-3, is KAGVTQTPRYLIKTRGQQVTLSCSPISGHRSVSWYQQTPGQGLQFLFEYFSETQRNKGNFPGRFSGRQFSNSRSEMNVSTLELGDSALYLCASSLDGTGTGNTIYFGEGSWLTVV.

The gene calls are TRBV7-3 and TRBJ2-3; 9 nucleotides line up with TRBD1. This CDR3 spans 16 amino acids. J was trimmed by 6 bases and V by 5 bases; bases with no gene match: 12. Germline loops: CDR1 SGHTA, CDR2 FQGTGA. The CDR3 region has the DNA TGTGCCAGCAGCCGACTCACAGGGGGCAATGGGGATACGCAGTATTTT. This encodes CASSRLTGGNGDTQYF. Full variable domain (outside the CDR3, taken from reference TRBV7-3 and TRBJ2-3): GAGVSQTPSNKVTEKGKYVELRCDPISGHTALYWYRQSLGQGPEFLIYFQGTGAADDSGLPNDRFFAVRPEGSVSTLKIQRTERGDSAVYLCASSRLTGGNGDTQYFGPGTRLTVL.

This clonotype has more than one count but fewer than ten. The V call is TRBV10-3, the J call TRBJ1-1; 7 nucleotides agree with TRBD1. The ends lost 3 bases at V and 2 bases at J; junction bases unmatched: 3. There are 14 residues in the CDR3. Germline CDR1 reads ENHRY; CDR2 reads SYGVKD. Written as DNA, the CDR3 is TGTGCCATCAGTGATGGGGACAGTAACACTGAAGCTTTCTTT. Its translation: CAISDGDSNTEAFF.

The chain recombines TRBV20-1 with TRBJ2-7, with 9 bases lining up with TRBD2. With V trimmed by 5 bases and J by 7 bases, 9 bases remained unmatched. The germline V gene has CDR1 DFQATT and CDR2 SNEGSKA (reference sequence). There are 13 residues in the CDR3. CDR3 bases: TGCAGTGCTTTTAGCGGGAGCCCGTTGGAGCAGTACTTC. It specifies CSAFSGSPLEQYF.

V is TRBV7-6 and J is TRBJ2-3, with no clear D. CDR1 SGHVS and CDR2 FNYEAQ come from the germline V gene. The CDR3 contains 11 residues. Trimming shortened V by 6 bases and J by 4 bases, and 5 bases separated the two germline ends. CDR3 residues: CASRGSDTQYF. CDR3 DNA sequence: TGTGCCAGCAGGGGGTCAGATACGCAGTATTTT.

The CDR3 DNA is TGTGCCAGCAGCTTAGAAGCGGGGAATGAGCAGTTCTTC. Translation gives CASSLEAGNEQFF. This chain uses TRBV7-7 with TRBJ2-1, with TRBD2 matching 7 bases. CDR1 and CDR2 (germline): SSHAT, FNYEAQ (reference sequence). The V and J ends lost 1 base and 7 bases, in that order; junction bases with no gene match: 1. CDR3 length: 13 amino acids.

This clonotype appeared many times. V is TRBV6-1 and J is TRBJ2-3; TRBD1 aligns across 9 bases. V lost 3 bases and J lost 3; bases outside the gene matches: 7. The length of the CDR3 is 16 residues. Germline CDR1 and CDR2: MNHNS and SASEGT. CDR3: CASSDRDRAGTDTQYF. The CDR3, as DNA: TGTGCCAGCAGTGATCGGGACAGGGCGGGAACAGATACGCAGTATTTT.